This T cell receptor beta chain emerged from a study of blood T cell repertoires in COVID-19. Overall study context: PBMCs, B-cell-depleted T cells, or T cells provided the cDNA or gDNA that made up the material.

Everyone who took part was 18 to 89 years old, and they came from about 23 US areas. TCRdb's table, derived via immunoSEQ multiplex PCR, lists solely in-frame clones and lacks some. The sample holds around 190,000 clones; around 83% are singletons and the top ten take around 23%. The sequence was obtained from a woman aged 40-49 years in a cohort exposed to, infected with or recovered from COVID-19 (not recorded which). Material: PBMCs or T cells enriched from blood (not recorded which).

The CDR3 region has the DNA TGTGCCAGCAGCGTAGAGGGAGGCTACGGTGAGCAGTTCTTC. Its protein is CASSVEGGYGEQFF. This chain uses TRBV9 with TRBJ2-1; tentatively, D is TRBD2 (6 bases). CDR1 and CDR2 from the germline V gene are SGDLS and YYNGEE. This CDR3 contains 14 residues. V was shortened by 0 bases and J by 9 bases, with 13 bases between the two germline ends.